Presented here are 25 T cell receptor beta chains from one specimen sequenced in a study of CD4+ T cells in melanoma. Clones were read by immunoSEQ multiplex PCR, and TCRdb kept only the in-frame ones, dropping some. Of roughly 150,000 clones in the sample, around 90% were seen once. The receptors were gathered from a human donor with melanoma.

V is TRBV5-1 and J is TRBJ2-7; D might be TRBD1 or TRBD2, each matching 5 bases. Germline V gene sequence: CDR1 SGHRS, CDR2 YFSETQ. This CDR3 is built from 15 residues. V was trimmed by 7 bases and J by 6 bases, leaving 23 bases between them. The CDR3 bases are TGCGCCAGCGCCTTACCCCGGGACGGTCGGCTCGAGCAGTACTTC. Translated: CASALPRDGRLEQYF.

The gene calls are TRBV1 and TRBJ2-5; the table's D call of TRBD2 was not tested on the DNA. TRBV1 corresponds to a pseudogene. The CDR3 length is 17 residues. The CDR3 nucleotides read TGCACCAGCAGCCAAGACGGCGGGGAGCAGAATTCGGAGACCCAGTACTTC. Its translation is CTSSQDGGEQNSETQYF.

This chain joins TRBV7-3 and TRBJ2-2, with 7 bases matching TRBD1. Germline assignment: CDR1 SGHTA and CDR2 FQGTGA. V shed 5 bases, J shed 0 bases, and the junction held 3 bases outside the gene matches. The CDR3 is 15 amino acids. The CDR3 region has the DNA TGTGCCAGCAGCCAAGGGACAGCGAACACCGGGGAGCTGTTTTTT. This gives the protein CASSQGTANTGELFF. The entire variable domain, with the rest obtained from reference TRBV7-3 and TRBJ2-2, is as follows: GAGVSQTPSNKVTEKGKYVELRCDPISGHTALYWYRQSLGQGPEFLIYFQGTGAADDSGLPNDRFFAVRPEGSVSTLKIQRTERGDSAVYLCASSQGTANTGELFFGEGSRLTVL.

This clone occurred a few times. This rearrangement joins TRBV20-1 to TRBJ1-1, with D uncertain. V was shortened by 5 bases and J by 2 bases, with 3 bases between the two germline ends. Germline assignment: CDR1 DFQATT and CDR2 SNEGSKA (reference sequence). This CDR3 region has 10 residues. CDR3 in DNA: TGCAGTGCTTTCAACACTGAAGCTTTCTTT. Residues: CSAFNTEAFF.

The chain uses TRBV5-1 and TRBJ1-4, with a tentative D call TRBD1 (5 bases). Germline lookup yields CDR1 SGHRS and CDR2 YFSETQ. The length of the CDR3 is 15 residues. V lost 6 bases to trimming and J lost 6 bases, with 18 bases between them. CDR3 in amino acids: CASTWGPGLDEKLFF. In nucleotides, the CDR3 is TGCGCCAGCACATGGGGCCCGGGTCTAGATGAAAAACTGTTTTTT. Full variable domain (remainder filled in from reference TRBV5-1 and TRBJ1-4): KAGVTQTPRYLIKTRGQQVTLSCSPISGHRSVSWYQQTPGQGLQFLFEYFSETQRNKGNFPGRFSGRQFSNSRSEMNVSTLELGDSALYLCASTWGPGLDEKLFFGSGTQLSVL.

The genes are TRBV29-1 and TRBJ2-6; no definite D call. V was clipped by 4 bases and J by 2 bases, with 6 bases between them. This CDR3 is built from 13 residues. Germline V gives CDR1 SQVTM, CDR2 ANQGSEA. CDR3 nucleotide sequence: TGCAGCGTTGGGTTCACTGGGGCCAACGTCCTGACTTTC. Protein sequence: CSVGFTGANVLTF. Filled out from reference TRBV29-1 and TRBJ2-6, the complete variable domain reads SAVISQKPSRDICQRGTSLTIQCQVDSQVTMMFWYRQQPGQSLTLIATANQGSEATYESGFVIDKFPISRPNLTFSTLTVSNMSPEDSSIYLCSVGFTGANVLTFGAGSRLTVL.

The chain is built from TRBV6-6 and TRBJ2-7, with 10 positions matching TRBD1. The V gene's germline CDR1 is MNHNY and CDR2 SVGAGI (reference sequence). This CDR3 is 15 amino acids long. Losses at the gene ends were 6 bases for V and 5 bases for J; bases not matched to a gene: 10. CDR3 sequence: CASRRQGAVFDEQYF. The DNA of the CDR3 is TGTGCCAGCAGAAGACAGGGGGCGGTCTTCGACGAGCAGTACTTC.

The gene calls are TRBV7-3 and TRBJ2-3; D is ambiguous. V dropped 6 bases and J dropped 1 base, with 14 bases sitting between them. This CDR3 region has 15 residues. Germline V CDR1 and CDR2: SGHTA, FQGTGA. Here the CDR3 reads CASRFLERGTDTQYF. The DNA of the CDR3 is TGTGCCAGCAGGTTCCTAGAGAGAGGCACAGATACGCAGTATTTT.

The gene calls are TRBV6-6 and TRBJ2-3, with 8 bases lining up with TRBD1. The CDR3 contains 16 residues. CDR1 is MNHNY and CDR2 is SVGAGI in the germline V gene (reference sequence). V was pared by 4 bases and J by 0 bases, with 6 bases of the junction left unmatched. The CDR3 region has the DNA TGTGCCAGCAGTTTACCGTGGGACAGGAGCACAGATACGCAGTATTTT. Its translation is CASSLPWDRSTDTQYF.

This clone was seen a few times. The chain joins TRBV11-2 to TRBJ2-2, with 8 bases lining up with TRBD2. The V gene's germline CDR1 is SGHAT and CDR2 FQNNGV. The CDR3 is 15 amino acids. V dropped 5 bases and J dropped 5; count of bases not matched to a gene: 7. This CDR3 reads CASSPAGGPTGELFF. The DNA for the CDR3 is TGTGCCAGCAGCCCGGCGGGGGGCCCTACCGGGGAGCTGTTTTTT.

The chain has TRBV15 and TRBJ1-4; D is ambiguous. CDR1 and CDR2 from the germline V gene are LNHNV and YYDKDF (reference sequence). Trimming left V 0 bases short and J 5 bases short, with 13 bases between. The CDR3 is 16 residues long. The CDR3 nucleotides are TGTGCCACCAGCAGAGATCCCAGGACCATCAATGAAAAACTGTTTTTT. Encoded protein: CATSRDPRTINEKLFF.

This chain uses TRBV10-3 with TRBJ2-1; the D gene is possibly TRBD1 (5 bases). The CDR3 consists of 14 residues. In germline, CDR1 is ENHRY, CDR2 SYGVKD. V lost 4 bases to trimming and J lost 7 bases, with 14 bases between them. The CDR3 nucleotides are TGTGCCATCAGTGCTCAGGGAACGGAAAATGAGCAGTTCTTC. The encoded protein is CAISAQGTENEQFF.

V usage is TRBV4-2 and J usage is TRBJ2-1; TRBD1 might be the D (6 bases). The CDR3 loop spans 15 amino acids. V lost 4 bases and J 6 bases, leaving 16 bases between the germline ends. CDR1 LGHNA and CDR2 YNFKEQ come from the germline V gene. The CDR3 sequence is CASSLQTGKRNEQFF. CDR3 coding DNA: TGTGCCAGCAGCCTCCAGACAGGTAAGCGCAATGAGCAGTTCTTC.

Details on this clone: This specimen includes other DNA sequences encoding the same CDR3. This chain joins TRBV5-1 and TRBJ2-1, with 10 bases that match TRBD2. The CDR3 covers 15 residues. CDR1 is SGHRS and CDR2 is YFSETQ in the germline V gene. V shed 2 bases, J shed 3 bases, and the junction held 2 bases outside the gene matches. This CDR3 reads CASSLGLADYNEQFF. The CDR3 coding sequence is TGCGCCAGCAGCTTAGGACTAGCGGACTACAATGAGCAGTTCTTC.

The gene calls are TRBV6-5 and TRBJ1-6, with D unclear. The germline V and J ends were trimmed by 8 bases and 6 bases, with 8 bases remaining between them. Germline V gene lookup returns CDR1 MNHEY and CDR2 SVGAGI. The CDR3 loop spans 12 amino acids. The CDR3 region has the DNA TGTGCCAGCCGAGAACTTAATTCACCCCTCCACTTT. It encodes CASRELNSPLHF.

V is TRBV29-1 and J is TRBJ2-1, with 8 bases that match TRBD2. This CDR3 contains 14 residues. Germline V gene lookup returns CDR1 SQVTM and CDR2 ANQGSEA. V lost 7 bases, J lost 2 bases, and 7 bases stayed unmatched. The CDR3 DNA follows: TGCAGCGGACGGCGGCGGGGGGCCTACAATGAGCAGTTCTTC. Translated, it gives CSGRRRGAYNEQFF.

This clone was picked up one time. The rearrangement joins TRBV5-6 to TRBJ2-1; D ambiguous. The V end was cut by 4 bases, the J end by 6 bases, with 5 bases between. Germline assignment: CDR1 SGHDT and CDR2 YYEEEE. This CDR3 contains 11 residues. The CDR3 protein is CASSLSNEQFF. CDR3 coding DNA: TGTGCCAGCAGCCTCTCCAATGAGCAGTTCTTC.

V usage is TRBV5-1 and J usage is TRBJ2-7; D not resolved. V dropped 4 bases and J dropped 2 bases, with 4 bases sitting between them. Germline V lookup: CDR1 SGHRS, CDR2 YFSETQ. There are 11 residues in the CDR3. The DNA for the CDR3 is TGCGCCAGCAGCGATGCCTACGAGCAGTACTTC. This sequence encodes CASSDAYEQYF.

The gene calls are TRBV15 and TRBJ2-7; no firm D call. Per the germline V gene, CDR1 is LNHNV and CDR2 is YYDKDF (reference sequence). V was trimmed by 0 bases and J by 0 bases, leaving 9 bases between them. The CDR3 has 15 residues. The CDR3 is CATSRDLPGSYEQYF. The CDR3, as DNA: TGTGCCACCAGCAGAGATTTACCCGGCTCCTACGAGCAGTACTTC.

This chain links TRBV6-1 with TRBJ1-3, with no clear D. The CDR3 runs 13 residues. V lost 7 bases to trimming and J lost 4 bases, with 11 bases between them. Looked up from germline, CDR1 is MNHNS and CDR2 is SASEGT. In nucleotides, the CDR3 is TGTGCCAGCACAGCCTTTTCGGGAAACACCATATATTTT. It is translated as CASTAFSGNTIYF.

The rearrangement joins TRBV9 to TRBJ1-1, with D tentatively TRBD1 (6 bases). Germline assignment: CDR1 SGDLS and CDR2 YYNGEE. This CDR3 is built from 14 residues. Trimming cost V 3 bases and J 4 bases, with 13 bases left between them. The CDR3 is CASSANTGITEAFF. As DNA, the CDR3 is TGTGCCAGCAGCGCTAACACAGGGATCACTGAAGCTTTCTTT.

This chain uses TRBV6-1 with TRBJ2-3; 11 positions match TRBD1. Germline V gene data show CDR1 as MNHNS and CDR2 as SASEGT. Trimming removed 8 bases from V and 4 bases from J; junction bases left unmatched: 8. This CDR3 region has 15 residues. CDR3 in amino acids: CASARTGGNADTQYF. CDR3 bases: TGTGCCAGCGCCCGGACAGGGGGCAACGCAGATACGCAGTATTTT.

The chain employs TRBV30 and TRBJ1-1; weak D call: TRBD1 (5 bases). The CDR3 covers 13 residues. V lost 2 bases, J lost 1 base, and 8 bases lay in between. Germline V lookup: CDR1 GTSNPN, CDR2 SVGIG (reference sequence). The chain's CDR3 is CAWSSQGNTEAFF. The CDR3 DNA reads TGTGCCTGGAGTTCTCAGGGGAACACTGAAGCTTTCTTT.

CDR3 sequence: CASSWGQGGTYEQYF. The CDR3 DNA follows: TGCGCCAGCAGTTGGGGACAGGGTGGGACCTACGAGCAGTACTTC. This chain joins TRBV5-1 and TRBJ2-7; 9 bases are shared with TRBD1. Germline lookup yields CDR1 SGHRS and CDR2 YFSETQ. The J segment lost 2 bases and the V segment lost 5 bases, leaving 8 bases of the junction unmatched. This CDR3 is 15 amino acids long. Supplemented by reference TRBV5-1 and TRBJ2-7, the full variable domain reads KAGVTQTPRYLIKTRGQQVTLSCSPISGHRSVSWYQQTPGQGLQFLFEYFSETQRNKGNFPGRFSGRQFSNSRSEMNVSTLELGDSALYLCASSWGQGGTYEQYFGPGTRLTVT.

The chain couples TRBV20-1 to TRBJ2-7, with no clear D. The CDR3 length is 11 residues. CDR1 DFQATT and CDR2 SNEGSKA come from the germline V gene (reference sequence). Trimming removed 7 bases from V and 0 bases from J, with 7 bases in between. This CDR3 is CSVGPSYEQYF. CDR3 bases: TGCAGTGTGGGCCCCTCCTACGAGCAGTACTTC.